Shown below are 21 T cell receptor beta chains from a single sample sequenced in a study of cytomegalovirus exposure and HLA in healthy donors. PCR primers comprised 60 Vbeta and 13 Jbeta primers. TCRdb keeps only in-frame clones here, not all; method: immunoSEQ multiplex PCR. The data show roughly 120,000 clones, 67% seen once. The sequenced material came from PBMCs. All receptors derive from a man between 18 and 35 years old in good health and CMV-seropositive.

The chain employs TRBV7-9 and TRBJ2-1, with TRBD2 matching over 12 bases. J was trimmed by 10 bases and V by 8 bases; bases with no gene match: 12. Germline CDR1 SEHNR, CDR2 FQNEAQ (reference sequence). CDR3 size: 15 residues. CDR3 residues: CASGPLAGGLYEQFF. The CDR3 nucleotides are TGTGCCAGCGGCCCTCTAGCGGGGGGGCTTTACGAGCAGTTCTTC. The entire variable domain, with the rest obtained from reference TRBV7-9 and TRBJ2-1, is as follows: DTGVSQNPRHKITKRGQNVTFRCDPISEHNRLYWYRQTLGQGPEFLTYFQNEAQLEKSRLLSDRFSAERPKGSFSTLEIQRTEQGDSAMYLCASGPLAGGLYEQFFGPGTRLTVL.

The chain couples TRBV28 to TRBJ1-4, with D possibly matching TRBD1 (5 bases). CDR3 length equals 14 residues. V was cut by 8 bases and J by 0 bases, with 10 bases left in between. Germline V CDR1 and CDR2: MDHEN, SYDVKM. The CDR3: CASFRAATNEKLFF. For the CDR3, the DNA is TGTGCCAGCTTCAGGGCGGCAACTAATGAAAAACTGTTTTTT.

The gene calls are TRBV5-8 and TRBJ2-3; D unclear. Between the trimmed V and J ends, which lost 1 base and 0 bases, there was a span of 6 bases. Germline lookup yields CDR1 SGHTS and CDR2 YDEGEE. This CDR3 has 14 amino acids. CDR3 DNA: TGTGCCAGCAGCTTGTCGGTTAGCACAGATACGCAGTATTTT. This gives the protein CASSLSVSTDTQYF. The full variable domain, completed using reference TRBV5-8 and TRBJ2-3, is EAGVTQSPTHLIKTRGQQATLRCSPISGHTSVYWYQQALGLGLQFLLWYDEGEERNRGNFPPRFSGRQFPNYSSELNVNALELEDSALYLCASSLSVSTDTQYFGPGTRLTVL.

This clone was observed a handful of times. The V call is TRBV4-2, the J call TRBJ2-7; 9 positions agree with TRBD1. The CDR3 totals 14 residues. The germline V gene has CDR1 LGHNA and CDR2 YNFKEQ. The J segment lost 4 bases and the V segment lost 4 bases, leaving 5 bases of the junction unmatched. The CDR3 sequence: CASSLGQGRYEQYF. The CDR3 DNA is TGTGCCAGCAGCCTGGGACAGGGACGTTACGAGCAGTACTTC.

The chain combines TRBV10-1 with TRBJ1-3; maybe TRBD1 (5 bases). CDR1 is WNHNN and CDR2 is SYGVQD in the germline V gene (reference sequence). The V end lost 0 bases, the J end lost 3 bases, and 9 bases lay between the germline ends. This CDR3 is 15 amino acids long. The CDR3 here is CASSESAGYGNTIYF. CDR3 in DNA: TGCGCCAGCAGTGAGTCGGCAGGGTATGGAAACACCATATATTTT.

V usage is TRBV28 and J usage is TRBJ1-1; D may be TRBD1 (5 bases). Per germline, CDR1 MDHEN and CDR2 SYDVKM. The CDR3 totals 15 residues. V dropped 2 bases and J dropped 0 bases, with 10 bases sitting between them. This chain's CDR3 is CASSLRQGMNTEAFF. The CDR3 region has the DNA TGTGCCAGCAGTTTAAGGCAGGGTATGAACACTGAAGCTTTCTTT.

Written as DNA, the CDR3 is TGTGCCACCAGCAGAGAAGGAGTCAAAACCGGGGAGCTGTTTTTT. It encodes CATSREGVKTGELFF. V and J are TRBV15 and TRBJ2-2; no clear D gene. The germline V and J ends were trimmed by 0 bases and 5 bases, with 10 bases remaining between them. There are 15 residues in the CDR3. The germline CDR1 and CDR2 sequences are LNHNV and YYDKDF (reference sequence).

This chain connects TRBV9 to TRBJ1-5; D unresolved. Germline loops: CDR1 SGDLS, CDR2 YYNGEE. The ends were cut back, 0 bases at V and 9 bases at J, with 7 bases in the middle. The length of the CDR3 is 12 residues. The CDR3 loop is CASSVASRPQHF. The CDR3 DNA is TGTGCCAGCAGCGTAGCTAGTAGGCCCCAGCATTTT.

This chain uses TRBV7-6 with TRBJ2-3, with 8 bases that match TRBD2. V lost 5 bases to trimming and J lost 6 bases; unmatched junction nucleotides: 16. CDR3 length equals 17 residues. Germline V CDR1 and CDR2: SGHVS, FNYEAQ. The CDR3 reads CASSVKGLGFVLDTQYF. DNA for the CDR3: TGTGCCAGCAGCGTTAAGGGACTAGGTTTCGTCCTCGATACGCAGTATTTT. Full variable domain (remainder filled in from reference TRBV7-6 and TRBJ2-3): GAGVSQSPRYKVTKRGQDVALRCDPISGHVSLYWYRQALGQGPEFLTYFNYEAQQDKSGLPNDRFSAERPEGSISTLTIQRTEQRDSAMYRCASSVKGLGFVLDTQYFGPGTRLTVL.

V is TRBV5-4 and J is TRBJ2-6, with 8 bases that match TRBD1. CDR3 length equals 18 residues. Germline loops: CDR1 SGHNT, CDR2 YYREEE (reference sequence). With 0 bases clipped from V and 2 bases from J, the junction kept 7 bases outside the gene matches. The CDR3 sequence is CASSLAPTGVAGANVLTF. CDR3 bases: TGTGCCAGCAGCTTGGCCCCGACAGGGGTCGCTGGGGCCAACGTCCTGACTTTC.

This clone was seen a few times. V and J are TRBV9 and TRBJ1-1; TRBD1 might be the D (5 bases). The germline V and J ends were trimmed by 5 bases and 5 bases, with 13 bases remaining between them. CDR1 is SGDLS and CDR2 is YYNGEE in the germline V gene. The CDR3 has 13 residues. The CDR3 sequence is CASSGAAGTEAFF. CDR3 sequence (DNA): TGTGCCAGCAGTGGGGCGGCGGGAACTGAAGCTTTCTTT.

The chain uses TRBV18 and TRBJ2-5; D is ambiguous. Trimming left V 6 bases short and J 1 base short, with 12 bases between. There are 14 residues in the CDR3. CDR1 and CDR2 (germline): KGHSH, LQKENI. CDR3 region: CASSPSLSQETQYF. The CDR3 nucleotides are TGTGCCAGCTCCCCAAGCCTAAGCCAAGAGACCCAGTACTTC.

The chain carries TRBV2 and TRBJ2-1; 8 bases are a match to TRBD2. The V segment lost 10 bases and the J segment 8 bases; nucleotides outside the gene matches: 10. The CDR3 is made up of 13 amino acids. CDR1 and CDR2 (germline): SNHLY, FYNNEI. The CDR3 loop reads CAILGGGQDEQFF. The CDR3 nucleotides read TGTGCCATTCTCGGCGGGGGGCAGGATGAGCAGTTCTTC.

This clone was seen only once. The chain's CDR3 is CASSLAPGAVLMNTEAFF. CDR3 nucleotide sequence: TGTGCCAGCAGCTTGGCGCCAGGGGCTGTCCTTATGAACACTGAAGCTTTCTTT. The V call is TRBV5-4, the J call TRBJ1-1, with D perhaps matching TRBD1 (6 bases). V lost 0 bases to trimming and J lost 0 bases, with 18 bases between them. From germline, CDR1 is SGHNT and CDR2 YYREEE (reference sequence). This CDR3 region has 18 residues.

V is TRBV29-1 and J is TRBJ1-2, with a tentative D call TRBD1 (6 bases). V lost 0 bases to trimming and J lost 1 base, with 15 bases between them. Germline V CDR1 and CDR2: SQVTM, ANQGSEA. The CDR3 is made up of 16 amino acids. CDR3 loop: CSVEEEDRRLNYGYTF. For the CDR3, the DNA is TGCAGCGTTGAAGAGGAGGACAGACGTCTTAACTATGGCTACACCTTC.

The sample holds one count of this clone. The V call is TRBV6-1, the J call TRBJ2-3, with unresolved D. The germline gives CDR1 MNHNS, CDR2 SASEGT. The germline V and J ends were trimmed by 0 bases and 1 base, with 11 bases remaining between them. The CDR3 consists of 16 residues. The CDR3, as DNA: TGTGCCAGCAGTGAAGCAGCATGGGCCGGCACAGATACGCAGTATTTT. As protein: CASSEAAWAGTDTQYF.

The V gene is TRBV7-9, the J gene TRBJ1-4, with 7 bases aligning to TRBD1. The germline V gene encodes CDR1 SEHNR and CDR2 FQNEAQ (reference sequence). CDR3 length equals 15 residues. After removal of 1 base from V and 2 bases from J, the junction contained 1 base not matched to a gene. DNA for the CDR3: TGTGCCAGCAGCTTAGGGGGACAGACTAATGAAAAACTGTTTTTT. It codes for CASSLGGQTNEKLFF.

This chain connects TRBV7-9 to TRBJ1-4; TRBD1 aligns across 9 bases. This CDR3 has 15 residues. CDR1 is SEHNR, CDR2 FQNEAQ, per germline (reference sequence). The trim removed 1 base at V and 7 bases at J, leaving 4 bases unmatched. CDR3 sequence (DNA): TGTGCCAGCAGCTTAGGGGACAGGGCGGGTGAAAAACTGTTTTTT. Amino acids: CASSLGDRAGEKLFF.

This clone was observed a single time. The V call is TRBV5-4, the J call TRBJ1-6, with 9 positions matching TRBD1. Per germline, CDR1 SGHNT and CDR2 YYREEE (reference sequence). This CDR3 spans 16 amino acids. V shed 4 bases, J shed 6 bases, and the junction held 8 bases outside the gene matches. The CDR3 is CASSPPRGQGNSPLHF. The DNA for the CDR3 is TGTGCCAGCAGCCCGCCCCGGGGACAGGGTAATTCACCCCTCCACTTT.

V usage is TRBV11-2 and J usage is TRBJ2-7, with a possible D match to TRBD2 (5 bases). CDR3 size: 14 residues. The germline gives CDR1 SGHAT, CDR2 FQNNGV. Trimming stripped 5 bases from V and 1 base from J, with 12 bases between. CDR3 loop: CASSLGLNSYEQYF. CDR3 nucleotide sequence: TGTGCCAGCAGCCTCGGACTGAATTCCTACGAGCAGTACTTC.

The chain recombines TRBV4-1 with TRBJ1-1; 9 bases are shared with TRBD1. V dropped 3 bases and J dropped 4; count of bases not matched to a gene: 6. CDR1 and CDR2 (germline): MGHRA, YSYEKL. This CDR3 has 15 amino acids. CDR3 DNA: TGCGCCAGCAGCCACCCACAGGGGGCTTTCACTGAAGCTTTCTTT. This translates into CASSHPQGAFTEAFF.